What follows are 9 T cell receptor beta chains derived from one specimen sequenced in a study of blood T cell repertoires in COVID-19. Sequencing was performed with immunoSEQ multiplex PCR; in TCRdb, only in-frame clones are kept and a portion is missing. The sample has tens of thousands of clones, about nine tenths seen once. Sequenced material: peripheral blood. The receptor set was obtained from a man aged 50-59 years with COVID-19, enrolled during active disease.

The V and J genes are TRBV19 and TRBJ1-1; TRBD1 matches 8 bases. Germline loops: CDR1 LNHDA, CDR2 SQIVND (reference sequence). The V segment lost 6 bases and the J segment 3 bases; nucleotides outside the gene matches: 6. The CDR3 length is 14 residues. Here the CDR3 DNA reads TGTGCCAGTAGCTCAGGACAGGGATACACTGAAGCTTTCTTT. This sequence encodes CASSSGQGYTEAFF. The variable domain in full, with the rest retrieved from reference TRBV19 and TRBJ1-1, is DGGITQSPKYLFRKEGQNVTLSCEQNLNHDAMYWYRQDPGQGLRLIYYSQIVNDFQKGDIAEGYSVSREKKESFPLTVTSAQKNPTAFYLCASSSGQGYTEAFFGQGTRLTVV.

Notes on this clone: Within the sample, other DNA sequences also encode this same CDR3. The DNA for the CDR3 is TGTGCCAGCTCAACAGGGTTAGGGACCGGGGAGCTGTTTTTT. It specifies CASSTGLGTGELFF. The gene calls are TRBV19 and TRBJ2-2, with TRBD1 as a possible D gene (6 bases). From germline, CDR1 is LNHDA and CDR2 SQIVND (reference sequence). The CDR3 spans 14 residues. The germline V and J ends were trimmed by 9 bases and 5 bases, with 16 bases remaining between them. Supplemented by reference TRBV19 and TRBJ2-2, the full variable domain reads DGGITQSPKYLFRKEGQNVTLSCEQNLNHDAMYWYRQDPGQGLRLIYYSQIVNDFQKGDIAEGYSVSREKKESFPLTVTSAQKNPTAFYLCASSTGLGTGELFFGEGSRLTVL.

The chain employs TRBV25-1 and TRBJ1-2; D unresolved. Deletions cut 1 base from V and 2 bases from J, with 11 bases between. CDR1 is MGHDK, CDR2 SYGVNS, per germline. The CDR3 loop spans 15 amino acids. CDR3: CASSEFGRGNYGYTF. Here the CDR3 DNA reads TGTGCCAGCAGTGAATTCGGCAGAGGGAACTATGGCTACACCTTC.

The V and J genes are TRBV2 and TRBJ2-7, with TRBD1 identical over 9 bases. Losses at the gene ends were 4 bases for V and 7 bases for J; bases not matched to a gene: 11. This CDR3 contains 15 residues. Germline CDR1 SNHLY, CDR2 FYNNEI. CDR3 sequence: CASSGSSQGAGEQYF. The CDR3 DNA follows: TGTGCCAGCAGTGGGTCCTCACAGGGGGCGGGGGAGCAGTACTTC.

This rearrangement joins TRBV5-4 to TRBJ1-5; tentatively, D is TRBD1 (6 bases). The length of the CDR3 is 13 residues. V gave up 0 bases and J gave up 5 bases, with 6 bases separating them. Germline V lookup: CDR1 SGHNT, CDR2 YYREEE (reference sequence). CDR3 protein: CASSLDRDQPQHF. Here the CDR3 DNA reads TGTGCCAGCAGCTTGGACAGGGATCAGCCCCAGCATTTT.

This clone was seen just once. CDR3: CASSFSRQETQYF. The CDR3 nucleotides read TGTGCCAGCAGCTTTAGCCGTCAAGAGACCCAGTACTTC. The V and J genes are TRBV7-3 and TRBJ2-5; unclear D gene. V was trimmed by 3 bases and J by 2 bases, leaving 7 bases between them. This CDR3 spans 13 amino acids. Germline CDR1 reads SGHTA; CDR2 reads FQGTGA. Full variable domain (outside the CDR3, taken from reference TRBV7-3 and TRBJ2-5): GAGVSQTPSNKVTEKGKYVELRCDPISGHTALYWYRQSLGQGPEFLIYFQGTGAADDSGLPNDRFFAVRPEGSVSTLKIQRTERGDSAVYLCASSFSRQETQYFGPGTRLLVL.

DNA of the CDR3: TGCGCCAGCAGCGCGGCCCCAGGGGGCGTTAATGAAGCTTTCTTT. Its protein product is CASSAAPGGVNEAFF. The chain carries TRBV5-1 and TRBJ1-1; 8 bases are shared with TRBD1. The J segment lost 7 bases and the V segment lost 4 bases, leaving 12 bases of the junction unmatched. The length of the CDR3 is 15 residues. Germline assignment: CDR1 SGHRS and CDR2 YFSETQ.

The J gene is TRBJ2-1, the V gene TRBV15, with 7 positions matching TRBD2. This CDR3 has 17 amino acids. V was pared by 0 bases and J by 7 bases, with 12 bases of the junction left unmatched. Germline V lookup: CDR1 LNHNV, CDR2 YYDKDF (reference sequence). The CDR3 nucleotides read TGTGCCACCAGCAGAGAGACAACTAGCGTCCCCCTGAATGAGCAGTTCTTC. It specifies CATSRETTSVPLNEQFF.

This clone was seen only a few times. The chain employs TRBV7-2 and TRBJ2-4, with 9 bases fitting TRBD1. The CDR3 has 15 amino acids. Germline CDR1 and CDR2: SGHTA and FQGNSA. After removal of 4 bases from V and 9 bases from J, the junction contained 10 bases not matched to a gene. The CDR3 loop is CASSSRPGQGSIQYF. As DNA, the CDR3 is TGTGCCAGCAGCTCCAGGCCGGGACAGGGATCCATTCAGTACTTC.